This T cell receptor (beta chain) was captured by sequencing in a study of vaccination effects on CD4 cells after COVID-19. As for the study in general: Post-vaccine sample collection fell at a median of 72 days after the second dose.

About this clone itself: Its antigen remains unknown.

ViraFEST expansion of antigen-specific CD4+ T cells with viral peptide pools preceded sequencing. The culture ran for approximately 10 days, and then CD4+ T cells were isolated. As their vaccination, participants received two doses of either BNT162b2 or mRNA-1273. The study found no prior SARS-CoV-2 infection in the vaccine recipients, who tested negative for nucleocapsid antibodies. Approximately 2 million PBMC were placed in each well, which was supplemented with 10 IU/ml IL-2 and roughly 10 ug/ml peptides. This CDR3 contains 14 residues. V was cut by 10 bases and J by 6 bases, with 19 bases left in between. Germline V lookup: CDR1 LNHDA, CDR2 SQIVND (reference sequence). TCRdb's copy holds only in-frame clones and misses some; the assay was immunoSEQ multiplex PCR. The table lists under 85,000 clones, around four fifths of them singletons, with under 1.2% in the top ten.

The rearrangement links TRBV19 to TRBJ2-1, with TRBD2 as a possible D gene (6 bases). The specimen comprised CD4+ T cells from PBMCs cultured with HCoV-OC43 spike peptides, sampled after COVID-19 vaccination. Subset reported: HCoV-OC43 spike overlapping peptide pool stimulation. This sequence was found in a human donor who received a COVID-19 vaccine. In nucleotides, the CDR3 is TGTGCCACCACGAGAGGGACTCCTGTCAATGAGCAGTTCTTC. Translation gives CATTRGTPVNEQFF.